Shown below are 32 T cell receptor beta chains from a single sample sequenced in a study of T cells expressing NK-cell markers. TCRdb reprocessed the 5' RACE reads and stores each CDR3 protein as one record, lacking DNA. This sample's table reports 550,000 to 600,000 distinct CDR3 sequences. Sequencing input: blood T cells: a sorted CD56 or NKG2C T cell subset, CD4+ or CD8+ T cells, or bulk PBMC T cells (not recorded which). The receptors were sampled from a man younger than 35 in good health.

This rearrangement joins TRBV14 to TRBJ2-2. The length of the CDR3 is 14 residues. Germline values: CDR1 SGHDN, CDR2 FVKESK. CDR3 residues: CASSQITGTGELFF.

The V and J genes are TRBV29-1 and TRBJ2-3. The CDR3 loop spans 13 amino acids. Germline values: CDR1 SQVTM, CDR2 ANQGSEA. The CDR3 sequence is CSATTKLTDTQYF.

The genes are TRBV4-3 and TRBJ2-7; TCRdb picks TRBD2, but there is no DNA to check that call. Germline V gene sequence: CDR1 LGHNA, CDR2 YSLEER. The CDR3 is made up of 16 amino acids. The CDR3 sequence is CASSQTSGRPSREQYF.

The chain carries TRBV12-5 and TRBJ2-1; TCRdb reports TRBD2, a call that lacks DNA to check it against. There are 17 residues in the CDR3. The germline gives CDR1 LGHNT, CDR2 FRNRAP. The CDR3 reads CASTGLGQKRVYNEQFF.

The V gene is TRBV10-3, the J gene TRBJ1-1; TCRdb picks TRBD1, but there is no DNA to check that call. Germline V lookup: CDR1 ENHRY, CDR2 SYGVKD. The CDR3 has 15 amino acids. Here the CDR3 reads CAISELQGQGTEAFF.

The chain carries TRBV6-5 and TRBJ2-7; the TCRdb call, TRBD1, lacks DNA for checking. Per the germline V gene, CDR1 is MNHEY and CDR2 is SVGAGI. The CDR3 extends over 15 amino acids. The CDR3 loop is CASSYQGEVAYEQYF.

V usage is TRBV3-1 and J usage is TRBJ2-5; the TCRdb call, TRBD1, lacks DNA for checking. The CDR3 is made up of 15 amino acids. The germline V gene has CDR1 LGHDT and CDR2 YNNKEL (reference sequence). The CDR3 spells CASSQGPYPGETQYF.

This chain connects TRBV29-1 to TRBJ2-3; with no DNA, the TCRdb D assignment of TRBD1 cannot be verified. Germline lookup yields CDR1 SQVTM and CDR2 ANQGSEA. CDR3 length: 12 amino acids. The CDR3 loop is CSVPPGSDTQYF.

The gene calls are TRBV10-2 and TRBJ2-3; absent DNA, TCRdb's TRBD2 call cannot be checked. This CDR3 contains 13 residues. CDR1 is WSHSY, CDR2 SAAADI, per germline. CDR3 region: CASRTSGRDTQYF.

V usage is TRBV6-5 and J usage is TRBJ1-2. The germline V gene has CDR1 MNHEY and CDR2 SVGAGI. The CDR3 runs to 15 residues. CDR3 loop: CASSYSIVPGHGYTF.

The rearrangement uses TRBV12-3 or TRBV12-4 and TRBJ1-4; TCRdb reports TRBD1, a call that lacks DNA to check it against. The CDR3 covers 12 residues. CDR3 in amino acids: CASRSDREKLFF.

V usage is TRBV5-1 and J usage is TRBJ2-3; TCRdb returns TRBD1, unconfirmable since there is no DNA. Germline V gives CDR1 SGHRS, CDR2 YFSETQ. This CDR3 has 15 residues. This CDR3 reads CASSLDAGRSDTQYF.

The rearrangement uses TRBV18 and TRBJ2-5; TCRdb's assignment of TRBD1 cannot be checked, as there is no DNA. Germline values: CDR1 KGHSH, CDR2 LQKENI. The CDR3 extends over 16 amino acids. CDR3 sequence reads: CASSPRQWTGKETQYF.

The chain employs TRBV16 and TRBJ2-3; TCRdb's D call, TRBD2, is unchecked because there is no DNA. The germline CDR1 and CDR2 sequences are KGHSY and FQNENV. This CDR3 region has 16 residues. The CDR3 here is CASSRRTSGGWDTQYF.

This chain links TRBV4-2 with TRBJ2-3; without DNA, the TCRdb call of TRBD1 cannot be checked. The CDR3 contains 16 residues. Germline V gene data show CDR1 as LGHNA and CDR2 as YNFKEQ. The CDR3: CASSQTGGDSHGTQYF.

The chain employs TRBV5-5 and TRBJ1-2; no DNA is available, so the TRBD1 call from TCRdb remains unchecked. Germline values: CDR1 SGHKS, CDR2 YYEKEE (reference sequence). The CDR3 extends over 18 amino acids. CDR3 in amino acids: CASSSTLQRQGAIGGYTF.

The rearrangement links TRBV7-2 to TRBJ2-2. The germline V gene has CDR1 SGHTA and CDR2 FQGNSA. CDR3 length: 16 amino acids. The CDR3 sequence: CASSSALRVRAGELFF.

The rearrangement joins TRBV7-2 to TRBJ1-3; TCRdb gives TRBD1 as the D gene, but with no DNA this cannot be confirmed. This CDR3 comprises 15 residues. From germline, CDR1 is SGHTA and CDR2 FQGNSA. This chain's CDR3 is CASSLAGAAGNTIYF.

The CDR3 sequence: CASSPSAFRGTEAFF. This chain links TRBV7-2 with TRBJ1-1; TCRdb proposes TRBD1, but this gene call is untestable without DNA. The CDR3 is 15 residues long. The germline V gene encodes CDR1 SGHTA and CDR2 FQGNSA.

CDR3 loop: CASSPWFGRDASGANVLTF. The chain carries TRBV11-1 and TRBJ2-6; TCRdb gives TRBD2 as the D gene, but with no DNA this cannot be confirmed. CDR1 and CDR2 (germline): SGHAT, FQDESV (reference sequence). There are 19 residues in the CDR3.

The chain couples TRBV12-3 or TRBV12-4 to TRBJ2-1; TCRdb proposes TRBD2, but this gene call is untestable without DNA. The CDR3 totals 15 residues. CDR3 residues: CASSPIAGGYNEQFF.

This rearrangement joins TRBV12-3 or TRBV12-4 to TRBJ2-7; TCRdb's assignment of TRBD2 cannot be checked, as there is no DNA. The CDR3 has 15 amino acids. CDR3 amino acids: CASSLPASSKLLQYF.

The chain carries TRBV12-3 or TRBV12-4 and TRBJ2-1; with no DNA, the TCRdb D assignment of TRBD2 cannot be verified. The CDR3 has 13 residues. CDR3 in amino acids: CASSLEALVGQFF.

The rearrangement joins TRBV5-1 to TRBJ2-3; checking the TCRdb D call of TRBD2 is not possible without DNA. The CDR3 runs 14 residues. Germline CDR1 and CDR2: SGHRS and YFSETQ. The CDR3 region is CASSLVAGSDTQYF.

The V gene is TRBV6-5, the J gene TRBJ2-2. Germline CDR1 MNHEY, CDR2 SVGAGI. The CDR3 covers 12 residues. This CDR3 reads CASSSFWGELFF.

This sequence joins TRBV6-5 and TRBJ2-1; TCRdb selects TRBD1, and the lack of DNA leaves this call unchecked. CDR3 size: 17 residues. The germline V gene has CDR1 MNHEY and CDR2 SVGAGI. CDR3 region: CASSYSPGADSYNEQFF.

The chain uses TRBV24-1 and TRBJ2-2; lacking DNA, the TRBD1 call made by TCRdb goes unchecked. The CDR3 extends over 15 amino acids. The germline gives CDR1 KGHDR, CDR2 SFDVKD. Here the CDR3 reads CATSDLSQGTGELFF.

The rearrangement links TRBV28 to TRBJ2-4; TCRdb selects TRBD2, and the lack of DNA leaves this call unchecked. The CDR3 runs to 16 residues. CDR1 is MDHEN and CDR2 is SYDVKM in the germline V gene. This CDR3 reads CASSRGGGSAKNIQYF. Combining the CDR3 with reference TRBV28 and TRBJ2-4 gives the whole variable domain DVKVTQSSRYLVKRTGEKVFLECVQDMDHENMFWYRQDPGLGLRLIYFSYDVKMKEKGDIPEGYSVSREKKERFSLILESASTNQTSMYLCASSRGGGSAKNIQYFGAGTRLSVL.

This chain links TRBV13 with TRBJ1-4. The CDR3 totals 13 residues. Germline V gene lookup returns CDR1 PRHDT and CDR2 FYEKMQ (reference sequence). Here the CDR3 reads CASSFSGDEKLFF.

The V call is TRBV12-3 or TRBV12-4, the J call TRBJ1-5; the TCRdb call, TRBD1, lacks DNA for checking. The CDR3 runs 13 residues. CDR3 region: CASSLGGRQPQHF.

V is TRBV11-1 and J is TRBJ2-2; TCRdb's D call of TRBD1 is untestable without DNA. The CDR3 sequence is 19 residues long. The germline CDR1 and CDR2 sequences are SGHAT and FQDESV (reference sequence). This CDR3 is CASRRSLEQSYRDTGELFF.

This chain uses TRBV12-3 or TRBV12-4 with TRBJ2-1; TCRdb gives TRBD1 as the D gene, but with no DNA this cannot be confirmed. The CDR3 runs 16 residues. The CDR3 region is CASSALSWGSYNEQFF.